The following is a T cell receptor (beta chain) sequence with its context. Its antigen is currently not known. The junction departs from the called germline gene at one end, perhaps through a read error. This sample stems from a study of blood T cells in healthy people across ages (dated by TCRdb to 2013 to 2016). About the study as a whole: In model experiments, template switching captured about one uniquely barcoded TCR beta cDNA molecule for every two T cells. Age-related changes in TCR beta repertoire diversity were measured in the study by deep sequencing normalized with unique cDNA molecular identifiers. Donors were grouped into four age groups: young (average 16 years), middle-aged (roughly 40), aged (roughly 67) and long-lived (around 80). To avoid experimental bias, donors of different ages were randomly spread across the sequencing lanes. Using the same blood draw, the study looked at two additional independent replicas of 1 million unique cDNA reads for two donors, one aged 18 to 30 and the other aged 80 or older.

Library construction relied on 5' RACE. A second PCR of roughly 6 to 12 cycles was performed with a sample-barcoded 5' primer and a J-beta primer mix. A template-switch 5' adaptor carrying 12 random nucleotides introduced a unique molecular identifier onto each TCR beta cDNA molecule. Each sample yielded at least 2.5 million CDR3-containing paired-end reads. The Mint cDNA synthesis kit, primed by a TRBC-specific oligonucleotide, was used to synthesize first-strand cDNA from all RNA. Following uracil-DNA glycosylase treatment, all cDNA underwent a first 18-cycle PCR with the universal primers M1SS and BC2_uni_R. As for how the authors treated the data: Each sample was normalized by randomly selecting 1 million high-quality reads, each carrying a distinct molecular identifier. Reads with shared molecular identifiers were discarded instead of being binned into consensus sequences. CDR3 identification, clonotype clustering and error correction used MiTCR with a Q25 quality threshold and the strictest error-elimination algorithm. A nonparametric unseen species model with Euler transformation was used to estimate lower-bound total TCR beta diversity. Starting from the raw public reads, TCRdb applied fastp trimming at Q25, assembled clones with MiXCR and retained in-frame beta chains. Entries that share a CDR3 protein sequence are merged under the most common genes and DNA. The V and J calls were determined by TCRdb, not by the authors. This sample lists over 1,500,000 distinct CDR3 sequences; roughly two fifths were detected once. The top ten hold 23% of the sample.

What the work shows at the level of the full study, not this receptor alone: The CMV infection status of donors was not known, potentially confounding age-related changes in expanded clonotypes. As age increased, observed TCR beta diversity per million T cells dropped in a roughly linear way, and a significant reduction was already evident by age 40. Compared with the aged group, the long-lived group had more naive CD4+ T cells, fewer expanded clones and increased TCR diversity, suggesting age selection. The percentage of naive T cells measured by flow cytometry correlated strongly with observed TCR beta diversity. Estimates of total diversity from one million sequenced T cells were regarded as lower bounds and underestimates. Since profiling was done on bulk unsorted PBMCs, naive and antigen-experienced compartments could not be conclusively compared.

Donors were a few dozen systemically healthy Caucasian individuals from Russia aged 6 to 90 years. About 10 milliliters of peripheral blood were collected from each donor into EDTA-treated Vacutainer tubes. Ficoll-Paque density-gradient centrifugation was used to isolate PBMCs, with at least 7 million obtained per sample. Total RNA was extracted from PBMCs with Trizol reagent, with at least 5.5 micrograms obtained per sample. The percentages of naive CD45RAhigh/CD27high T cells were determined by flow cytometry on a PBMC aliquot from every donor. The specimen sequenced was blood. The TCR comes from a human donor in good health.

The bases read TGCTGTGCTCCCGGACAGGGTTCCCCTAACTATGGCTACACCTTC. This codes for CCAPGQGSPNYGYTF. The rearranged segments are TRBV20-1 and TRBJ1-2, and 8 bases in between align with TRBD1. The CDR3 starts with the cysteine, ends with the phenylalanine, and has 15 residues. Only CDR3 DNA remains: 45 bases, in frame from the first base. Based on the germline V gene (reference sequence), the CDR1 and CDR2 sequences are DFQATT and SNEGSKA.